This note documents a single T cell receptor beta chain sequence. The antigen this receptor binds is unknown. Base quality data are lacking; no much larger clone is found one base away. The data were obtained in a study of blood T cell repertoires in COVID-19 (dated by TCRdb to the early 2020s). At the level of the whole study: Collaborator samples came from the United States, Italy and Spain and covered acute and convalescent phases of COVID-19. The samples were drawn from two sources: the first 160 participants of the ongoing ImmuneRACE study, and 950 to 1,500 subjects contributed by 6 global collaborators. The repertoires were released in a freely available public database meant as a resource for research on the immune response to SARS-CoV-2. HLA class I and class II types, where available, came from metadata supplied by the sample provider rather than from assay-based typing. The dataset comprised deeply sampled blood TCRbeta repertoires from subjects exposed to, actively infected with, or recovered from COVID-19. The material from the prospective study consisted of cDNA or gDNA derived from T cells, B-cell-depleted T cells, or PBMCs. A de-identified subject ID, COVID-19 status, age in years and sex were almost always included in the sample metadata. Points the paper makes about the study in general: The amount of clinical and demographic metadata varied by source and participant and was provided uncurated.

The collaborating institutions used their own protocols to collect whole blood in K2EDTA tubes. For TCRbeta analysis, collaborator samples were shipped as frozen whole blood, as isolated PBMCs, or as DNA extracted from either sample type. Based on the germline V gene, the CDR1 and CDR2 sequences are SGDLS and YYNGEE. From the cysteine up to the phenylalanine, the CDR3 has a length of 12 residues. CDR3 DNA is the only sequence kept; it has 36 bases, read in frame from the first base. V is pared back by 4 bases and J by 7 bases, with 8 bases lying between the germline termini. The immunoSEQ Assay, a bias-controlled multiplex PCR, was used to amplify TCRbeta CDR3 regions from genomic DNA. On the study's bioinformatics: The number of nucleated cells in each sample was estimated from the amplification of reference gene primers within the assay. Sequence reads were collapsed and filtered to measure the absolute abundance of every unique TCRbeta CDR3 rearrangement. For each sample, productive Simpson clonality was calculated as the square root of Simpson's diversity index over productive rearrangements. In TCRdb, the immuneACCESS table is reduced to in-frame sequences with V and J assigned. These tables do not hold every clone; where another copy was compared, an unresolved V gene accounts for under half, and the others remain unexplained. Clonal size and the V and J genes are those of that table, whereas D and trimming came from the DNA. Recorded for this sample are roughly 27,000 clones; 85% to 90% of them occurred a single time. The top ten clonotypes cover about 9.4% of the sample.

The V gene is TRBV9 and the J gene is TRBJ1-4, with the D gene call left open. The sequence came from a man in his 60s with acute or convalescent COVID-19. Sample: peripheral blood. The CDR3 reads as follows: CASSTRGEKLFF. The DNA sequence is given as TGTGCCAGCAGCACGCGCGGTGAAAAACTGTTTTTT.